A single sample is the source of the 24 T cell receptor beta chains below, sequenced in a study of cytomegalovirus exposure and HLA in healthy donors. The PCR used 60 Vbeta and 13 Jbeta primers. Method: immunoSEQ multiplex PCR; TCRdb's copy keeps in-frame clones and lacks some. The repertoire holds under 90,000 clones, approximately 82% seen once, with 2% to 2.5% in the top ten. Sequenced material: PBMCs. Every receptor here comes from a middle-aged man in good health and CMV-seronegative.

The V call is TRBV27, the J call TRBJ1-6, with 7 bases matching TRBD1. V shed 10 bases, J shed 6 bases, and the junction held 6 bases outside the gene matches. CDR1 is MNHEY, CDR2 SMNVEV, per germline (reference sequence). CDR3 length equals 13 residues. The CDR3 here is CATAQGGNSPLHF. As DNA, the CDR3 is TGTGCCACCGCCCAGGGGGGTAATTCACCCCTCCACTTT.

The rearrangement links TRBV5-1 to TRBJ1-2, with TRBD1 matching over 9 bases. The J segment lost 5 bases and the V segment lost 0 bases, leaving 5 bases of the junction unmatched. Germline CDR1 is SGHRS and CDR2 is YFSETQ. The CDR3 spans 15 residues. The CDR3 DNA is TGCGCCAGCAGCTTGGTCGATGACAGGGGGTATGGCTACACCTTC. Protein: CASSLVDDRGYGYTF.

The chain is built from TRBV27 and TRBJ1-1; tentatively, D is TRBD1 (6 bases). Germline assignment: CDR1 MNHEY and CDR2 SMNVEV (reference sequence). CDR3 length: 13 residues. The V end was cut by 3 bases, the J end by 7 bases, with 12 bases between. The CDR3 DNA reads TGTGCCAGCAGTTTTACAGGGACCGATGAAGCTTTCTTT. It codes for CASSFTGTDEAFF.

The chain combines TRBV27 with TRBJ1-5; D is unresolved. The germline V gene encodes CDR1 MNHEY and CDR2 SMNVEV (reference sequence). V was pared by 5 bases and J by 3 bases, with 14 bases between. The CDR3 is 15 residues long. The CDR3 loop is CASSPYFRDNQPQHF. For the CDR3, the DNA is TGTGCCAGCAGTCCTTACTTCCGGGACAATCAGCCCCAGCATTTT.

The CDR3 DNA reads as TGTGCCAGCAGTTATGACAGGGCCTCAACTAATGAAAAACTGTTTTTT. It translates to CASSYDRASTNEKLFF. The rearrangement joins TRBV6-6 to TRBJ1-4, with TRBD1 matching 7 bases. From germline, CDR1 is MNHNY and CDR2 SVGAGI (reference sequence). This CDR3 spans 16 amino acids. V gave up 3 bases and J gave up 0 bases; unmatched junction bases: 4.

V is TRBV29-1 and J is TRBJ2-5; no definite D call. V gave up 4 bases and J gave up 4 bases, with 19 bases separating them. Per germline, CDR1 SQVTM and CDR2 ANQGSEA. This CDR3 is built from 15 residues. The CDR3 loop is CSVGSPIKLGETQYF. CDR3 nucleotides: TGCAGCGTTGGGAGTCCAATCAAGCTGGGAGAGACCCAGTACTTC.

This chain connects TRBV5-1 to TRBJ1-1; D perhaps matches TRBD1 (6 bases). This CDR3 region has 14 residues. The germline V gene encodes CDR1 SGHRS and CDR2 YFSETQ. Deletions cut 5 bases from V and 2 bases from J, with 13 bases between. The CDR3 nucleotides read TGCGCCAGCAGGATGACGGACAGAAACACTGAAGCTTTCTTT. It is translated as CASRMTDRNTEAFF.

CDR3 protein: CASSSTGNPPLHF. The CDR3 coding sequence is TGTGCCAGCAGCTCGACAGGGAACCCACCCCTCCACTTT. The genes are TRBV7-2 and TRBJ1-6; 7 bases agree with TRBD1. The J segment lost 11 bases and the V segment lost 4 bases, leaving 5 bases of the junction unmatched. The V gene's germline CDR1 is SGHTA and CDR2 FQGNSA. There are 13 residues in the CDR3.

This chain links TRBV5-6 with TRBJ2-1, with a possible D match to TRBD2 (5 bases). The CDR3 loop spans 13 amino acids. The germline V and J ends were trimmed by 5 bases and 10 bases, with 16 bases remaining between them. The germline V gene encodes CDR1 SGHDT and CDR2 YYEEEE. The CDR3: CASRPPSSSEQFF. CDR3 DNA: TGTGCCAGCAGACCTCCGTCTAGCAGCGAGCAGTTCTTC.

The chain carries TRBV19 and TRBJ1-6; 7 bases match TRBD1. Germline CDR1 is LNHDA and CDR2 is SQIVND (reference sequence). The CDR3 has 14 residues. The J segment lost 6 bases and the V segment lost 4 bases, leaving 3 bases of the junction unmatched. This CDR3 is CASSNRGGNSPLHF. The CDR3 coding sequence is TGTGCCAGTAGTAACAGGGGAGGTAATTCACCCCTCCACTTT.

CDR3 region: CASSRNRDRGLYF. CDR3 nucleotides: TGTGCCAGCAGTCGAAACCGGGACAGGGGGCTCTATTTT. V is TRBV6-5 and J is TRBJ1-3, with 12 positions matching TRBD1. Looked up from germline, CDR1 is MNHEY and CDR2 is SVGAGI. CDR3 length equals 13 residues. J was trimmed by 16 bases and V by 5 bases; bases with no gene match: 9.

The V call is TRBV28, the J call TRBJ1-1; 10 bases align to TRBD1. CDR3 length equals 15 residues. Germline CDR1 MDHEN, CDR2 SYDVKM. V lost 6 bases and J lost 7; bases outside the gene matches: 11. Here the CDR3 DNA reads TGTGCCAGCAGCGTACCGGGACAGGGGACTCGTGAAGCTTTCTTT. Translated, it gives CASSVPGQGTREAFF.

The V and J genes are TRBV19 and TRBJ2-5; 11 bases align to TRBD2. The germline CDR1 and CDR2 sequences are LNHDA and SQIVND (reference sequence). The CDR3 totals 15 residues. Germline trimming cut 0 bases from V and 4 bases from J; bases unmatched to any gene: 1. The CDR3 loop reads CASSIDSGGGETQYF. The CDR3 region has the DNA TGTGCCAGTAGTATAGATAGCGGGGGGGGAGAGACCCAGTACTTC.

The rearrangement uses TRBV6-1 and TRBJ2-7, with TRBD1 matching 10 bases. Per the germline V gene, CDR1 is MNHNS and CDR2 is SASEGT. The CDR3 totals 13 residues. The junction had 15 bases not matched to a gene; V was cut back by 9 bases and J by 13 bases. DNA of the CDR3: TGTGCCAGTACCACCCGGGACAGGGGTCGCTTATACTTC. It yields the protein CASTTRDRGRLYF.

This clone turned up a few times. The V gene is TRBV30, the J gene TRBJ1-2, with D tentatively TRBD1 (6 bases). V shed 3 bases and J shed 8 bases, with 19 bases lying between them. Per the germline V gene, CDR1 is GTSNPN and CDR2 is SVGIG (reference sequence). This CDR3 is built from 14 residues. The CDR3, as DNA: TGTGCCTGGAGGTTATTGGTGGGGGCGCGGGGCTACACCTTC. Translating it yields CAWRLLVGARGYTF.

The chain employs TRBV5-1 and TRBJ2-1; TRBD2 is a possible D gene (6 bases). Germline loops: CDR1 SGHRS, CDR2 YFSETQ. V was pared by 2 bases and J by 0 bases, with 18 bases between. This CDR3 has 18 amino acids. The CDR3 nucleotides read TGCGCCAGCAGCTTAGGACTAACGACAAGATACTCCTACAATGAGCAGTTCTTC. Amino acid sequence: CASSLGLTTRYSYNEQFF.

The CDR3 coding sequence is TGTGCCAGCTCACCCCTACCTGACTTTACGAGCTCCTACAATGAGCAGTTCTTC. Protein sequence: CASSPLPDFTSSYNEQFF. The chain links TRBV18 to TRBJ2-1; D not certain. CDR1 and CDR2 from the germline V gene are KGHSH and LQKENI. V lost 3 bases and J 0 bases, leaving 18 bases between the germline ends. There are 18 residues in the CDR3.

The chain links TRBV5-6 to TRBJ2-3; TRBD2 agrees at 8 bases. CDR1 and CDR2 (germline): SGHDT, YYEEEE. The CDR3 consists of 12 residues. Trimming removed 4 bases from V and 13 bases from J; junction bases left unmatched: 8. The CDR3 spells CASSPPAGEEYF. The CDR3 bases are TGTGCCAGCAGCCCCCCAGCGGGAGAGGAGTATTTT.

This clone was seen more than once but under ten times. CDR3 sequence (DNA): TGTGCCAGCAGCTTCGGAGGAGGGTTTGATCAGCCCCAGCATTTT. Translating gives CASSFGGGFDQPQHF. The rearrangement links TRBV7-9 to TRBJ1-5, with D unclear. V lost 3 bases, J lost 5 bases, and 14 bases lay in between. There are 15 residues in the CDR3. Germline CDR1 SEHNR, CDR2 FQNEAQ (reference sequence).

J is TRBJ1-2 and V is TRBV6-5; D not resolved. The CDR3 contains 11 residues. V was pared by 7 bases and J by 6 bases, with 9 bases between. Germline CDR1 reads MNHEY; CDR2 reads SVGAGI. CDR3 DNA sequence: TGTGCCAGCACCAGCGGGGATGGCTACACCTTC. Protein sequence: CASTSGDGYTF.

The rearrangement joins TRBV2 to TRBJ1-2; 7 nucleotides line up with TRBD1. J gave up 4 bases and V 7 bases, and 15 bases lay outside the gene matches. The CDR3 runs to 16 residues. The germline CDR1 and CDR2 sequences are SNHLY and FYNNEI. The CDR3 loop reads CASIKSAGQLFYGYTF. CDR3 nucleotides: TGTGCCAGCATTAAATCTGCGGGACAGCTCTTCTATGGCTACACCTTC.

The J gene is TRBJ1-5, the V gene TRBV1; the table assigns TRBD1, which was not confirmed against the DNA. TRBV1 is a recognized pseudogene. The CDR3 is 15 amino acids. In DNA form, the CDR3 reads TGCACCAGCAGCCAAGTGACAGGGGTGGGGCAGCCCCAGCATTTT. Translating it yields CTSSQVTGVGQPQHF.

V usage is TRBV10-2 and J usage is TRBJ1-1, with D uncertain. Germline V gene lookup returns CDR1 WSHSY and CDR2 SAAADI. The CDR3 loop spans 13 amino acids. Trimming shortened V by 5 bases and J by 0 bases, and 7 bases separated the two germline ends. CDR3 bases: TGCGCCAGCAGTTTACTTATGAACACTGAAGCTTTCTTT. Protein sequence: CASSLLMNTEAFF.

The chain combines TRBV29-1 with TRBJ1-1; D is undetermined. CDR3 size: 12 residues. Germline V CDR1 and CDR2: SQVTM, ANQGSEA. V was clipped by 3 bases and J by 0 bases, with 5 bases between them. CDR3 bases: TGCAGCGTTGACGGTCTGAACACTGAAGCTTTCTTT. Translation gives CSVDGLNTEAFF.